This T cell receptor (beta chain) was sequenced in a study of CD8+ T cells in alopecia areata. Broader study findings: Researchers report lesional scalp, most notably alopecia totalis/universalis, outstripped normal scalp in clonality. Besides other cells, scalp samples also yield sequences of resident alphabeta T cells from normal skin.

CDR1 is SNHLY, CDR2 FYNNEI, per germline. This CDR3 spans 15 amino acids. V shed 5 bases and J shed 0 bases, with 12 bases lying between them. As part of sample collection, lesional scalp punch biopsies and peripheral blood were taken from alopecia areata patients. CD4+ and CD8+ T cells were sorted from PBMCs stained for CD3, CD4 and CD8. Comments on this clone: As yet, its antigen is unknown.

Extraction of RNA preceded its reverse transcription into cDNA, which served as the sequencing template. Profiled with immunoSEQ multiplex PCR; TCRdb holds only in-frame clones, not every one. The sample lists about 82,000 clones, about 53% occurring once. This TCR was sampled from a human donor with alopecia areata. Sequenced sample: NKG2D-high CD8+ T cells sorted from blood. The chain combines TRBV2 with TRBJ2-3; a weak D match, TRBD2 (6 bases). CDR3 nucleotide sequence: TGTGCCAGCAGTCTTCTAGCGCCTAGCACAGATACGCAGTATTTT. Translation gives CASSLLAPSTDTQYF. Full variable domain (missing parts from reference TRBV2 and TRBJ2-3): EPEVTQTPSHQVTQMGQEVILRCVPISNHLYFYWYRQILGQKVEFLVSFYNNEISEKSEIFDDQFSVERPDGSNFTLKIRSTKLEDSAMYFCASSLLAPSTDTQYFGPGTRLTVL.